This is a list of T cell receptor beta chains from one sample in a study of Graves' ophthalmopathy and Graves' hyperthyroidism. A single record per CDR3 protein comes from TCRdb applying MiXCR to the multiplex PCR reads. The table lists about 220,000 distinct CDR3 sequences, about 22% of them singletons. Specimen: peripheral blood. These receptors originate from a woman in her forties or fifties with Graves' ophthalmopathy. The CDR3 runs from the conserved cysteine through the conserved F or W. D genes are given only for firm matches. Where a row states a size, it is once, few, many or the class of an expanded clone; other rows omit it.

d_call: .; j_call: TRBJ1-1; clone_size: many; v_call: TRBV2; cdr3_length: 8; cdr3_nt: TGTGCCAGCAGTGACAGACTCTTT; cdr3_aa: CASSDRLF
d_call: .; j_call: TRBJ2-7; clone_size: .; v_call: TRBV11-3; cdr3_length: 13; cdr3_nt: TGTGCCAGCAGCTTAGATGGGACAGCGGGTCCGTACTTC; cdr3_aa: CASSLDGTAGPYF
d_call: TRBD1; j_call: TRBJ2-4; clone_size: many; v_call: TRBV6-1; cdr3_length: 15; cdr3_nt: TGTGCCAGCAGGAAGGATGGACAGGGAAAAAACATTCAGTACTTC; cdr3_aa: CASRKDGQGKNIQYF
d_call: TRBD1; j_call: TRBJ1-2; clone_size: few; v_call: TRBV6-2/TRBV6-3; cdr3_length: 14; cdr3_nt: TGTGCCAGCAGTTACCAGGGGGCGGATTATGGCTACACCTTC; cdr3_aa: CASSYQGADYGYTF
d_call: TRBD1; j_call: TRBJ2-4; clone_size: .; v_call: TRBV11-2; cdr3_length: 19; cdr3_nt: TGTGCCAGCAGCTTTACCGGGACAGGGGGTCAGGTAGCCAAAAACATTCAGTACTTC; cdr3_aa: CASSFTGTGGQVAKNIQYF
d_call: .; j_call: TRBJ1-1; clone_size: many; v_call: TRBV5-1; cdr3_length: 14; cdr3_nt: TGCGCCAGCAGCCCCCGGGGGGCGGACACTGAAGCTTTCTTT; cdr3_aa: CASSPRGADTEAFF
d_call: .; j_call: TRBJ2-2; clone_size: .; v_call: TRBV29-1; cdr3_length: 14; cdr3_nt: TGCAGCGTTGAACCCGGACAGAACACCGGGGAGCTGTTTTTT; cdr3_aa: CSVEPGQNTGELFF
d_call: .; j_call: TRBJ2-7; clone_size: few; v_call: TRBV4-1; cdr3_length: 16; cdr3_nt: TGCGCCAGCAGCCAGGTCTTCCGACAGGATTCCTACGAGCAGTACTTC; cdr3_aa: CASSQVFRQDSYEQYF
d_call: .; j_call: TRBJ2-5; clone_size: many; v_call: TRBV28; cdr3_length: 13; cdr3_nt: TGTGTCATCTCTTCCGAGGGCCAAGAGACCCAGTACTTC; cdr3_aa: CVISSEGQETQYF
d_call: .; j_call: TRBJ1-1; clone_size: many; v_call: TRBV5-6; cdr3_length: 15; cdr3_nt: TGTGCCAGCAGCTTGGCCGGCAGGAGATACACTGAAGCTTTCTTT; cdr3_aa: CASSLAGRRYTEAFF
d_call: .; j_call: TRBJ2-7; clone_size: many; v_call: TRBV20-1; cdr3_length: 14; cdr3_nt: TGCAGTGCTAGAAGTGCGACAGGACCCTACGAGCAGTACTTC; cdr3_aa: CSARSATGPYEQYF
d_call: .; j_call: TRBJ1-2; clone_size: many; v_call: TRBV7-9; cdr3_length: 11; cdr3_nt: TGTGCCAGCAGCTTCCAGGGGAGCTACACCTTC; cdr3_aa: CASSFQGSYTF
d_call: .; j_call: TRBJ2-3; clone_size: few; v_call: TRBV19; cdr3_length: 12; cdr3_nt: TGTGCCAGTAGTATTGTGGCAGATACGCAGTATTTT; cdr3_aa: CASSIVADTQYF
d_call: .; j_call: TRBJ1-5; clone_size: many; v_call: TRBV5-1; cdr3_length: 16; cdr3_nt: TGCGCCAGCAGCTTTGATAGGGCCTCGTCCGGACAGCCCCAGCATTTT; cdr3_aa: CASSFDRASSGQPQHF
d_call: .; j_call: TRBJ2-2; clone_size: .; v_call: TRBV30; cdr3_length: 18; cdr3_nt: TGTGCCTGGAGTGTACGATGGTTTGGTGGGAGACCCACCGGGGAGCTGTTTTTT; cdr3_aa: CAWSVRWFGGRPTGELFF
d_call: .; j_call: TRBJ1-1; clone_size: many; v_call: TRBV11-2; cdr3_length: 12; cdr3_nt: TGTGCCAGCAGCTTAGTGGACACTGAAGCTTTCTTT; cdr3_aa: CASSLVDTEAFF
d_call: .; j_call: TRBJ1-5; clone_size: many; v_call: TRBV20-1; cdr3_length: 13; cdr3_nt: TGCAGTGCTAGACCGACACCAAATCAGCCCCAGCATTTT; cdr3_aa: CSARPTPNQPQHF
d_call: .; j_call: TRBJ2-7; clone_size: many; v_call: TRBV19; cdr3_length: 17; cdr3_nt: TGTGCCAGTAGTATAGATCCTCCGGGGGACCGCTCCTACGAGCAGTACTTC; cdr3_aa: CASSIDPPGDRSYEQYF
d_call: .; j_call: TRBJ1-2; clone_size: many; v_call: TRBV20-1; cdr3_length: 11; cdr3_nt: TGCAGTGCTACCACAAACTATGGCTACACCTTC; cdr3_aa: CSATTNYGYTF
d_call: .; j_call: TRBJ2-1; clone_size: many; v_call: TRBV27; cdr3_length: 16; cdr3_nt: TGTGCCAGCAGTTTATCCCCACAGGGCGGGAGAGCTGAGCAGTTCTTC; cdr3_aa: CASSLSPQGGRAEQFF
d_call: .; j_call: TRBJ1-3; clone_size: many; v_call: TRBV11-2; cdr3_length: 13; cdr3_nt: TGTGCCAGCAACCCGGCAGGAGGAAACACCATATATTTT; cdr3_aa: CASNPAGGNTIYF
d_call: .; j_call: TRBJ2-7; clone_size: many; v_call: TRBV3-1; cdr3_length: 11; cdr3_nt: TGTGCCAGCAGGGGGGCGCGAGAGCAGTACTTC; cdr3_aa: CASRGAREQYF
d_call: .; j_call: TRBJ2-2; clone_size: few; v_call: TRBV5-4; cdr3_length: 14; cdr3_nt: TGTGCCAGCAGCTTGGGCTACCTCACCGGGGAGCTGTTTTTT; cdr3_aa: CASSLGYLTGELFF
d_call: .; j_call: TRBJ2-5; clone_size: .; v_call: TRBV7-2; cdr3_length: 15; cdr3_nt: TGTGCCAGCAGTCTTCGGGCTAGCGAACAAGAGACCCAGTACTTC; cdr3_aa: CASSLRASEQETQYF
d_call: .; j_call: TRBJ1-2; clone_size: .; v_call: TRBV6-5; cdr3_length: 14; cdr3_nt: TGTGTCAGCAGTTACCAGGAGCACAACTATGGCTACACCTTC; cdr3_aa: CVSSYQEHNYGYTF
d_call: .; j_call: TRBJ1-2; clone_size: few; v_call: TRBV4-1; cdr3_length: 19; cdr3_nt: TGCGCCAGCAGCCAAGAAATCGGGGGGCCAACCGACGTGAACTATGGCTACACCTTC; cdr3_aa: CASSQEIGGPTDVNYGYTF
d_call: TRBD2; j_call: TRBJ2-6; clone_size: many; v_call: TRBV11-2; cdr3_length: 18; cdr3_nt: TGTGCCAGCAGCCGCCGGACTAGCGGGAGGTTTGGGGCCAACGTCCTGACTTTC; cdr3_aa: CASSRRTSGRFGANVLTF
d_call: .; j_call: TRBJ2-4; clone_size: many; v_call: TRBV28; cdr3_length: 16; cdr3_nt: TGTGCCAGCAGTTTATACGGGGGATTAGCCAAAAACATTCAGTACTTC; cdr3_aa: CASSLYGGLAKNIQYF
d_call: TRBD2; j_call: TRBJ2-1; clone_size: many; v_call: TRBV7-2; cdr3_length: 16; cdr3_nt: TGTGCCAGCAGCCCAAGCGGGAGCGGGTCCTACAATGAGCAGTTCTTC; cdr3_aa: CASSPSGSGSYNEQFF
d_call: TRBD1; j_call: TRBJ2-7; clone_size: many; v_call: TRBV20-1; cdr3_length: 14; cdr3_nt: TGCAGTGCCTATACGACAGGGAAGGTCTACGAGCAGTACTTC; cdr3_aa: CSAYTTGKVYEQYF
d_call: .; j_call: TRBJ1-6; clone_size: .; v_call: TRBV24-1; cdr3_length: 16; cdr3_nt: TGTGCCACCAGTGATATAGCAAGGGACGATAATTCACCCCTCCACTTT; cdr3_aa: CATSDIARDDNSPLHF
d_call: TRBD1; j_call: TRBJ2-4; clone_size: many; v_call: TRBV27; cdr3_length: 14; cdr3_nt: TGTGCCAGCAGTCCCGGACAGGGGGCTGTCATTCAGTACTTC; cdr3_aa: CASSPGQGAVIQYF
d_call: .; j_call: TRBJ2-7; clone_size: many; v_call: TRBV20-1; cdr3_length: 13; cdr3_nt: TGCAGTGCTAGTCATGGCAACTCCTACGAGCAGTACTTC; cdr3_aa: CSASHGNSYEQYF
d_call: TRBD2; j_call: TRBJ2-2; clone_size: many; v_call: TRBV5-1; cdr3_length: 15; cdr3_nt: TGCGCCAGCAGAACTAGCGGGAGGCGTGGCGGGGAGCTGTTTTTT; cdr3_aa: CASRTSGRRGGELFF
d_call: .; j_call: TRBJ1-5; clone_size: once; v_call: TRBV7-2; cdr3_length: 13; cdr3_nt: TGTGCCAGCAGCTACCTACGTAATCAGCCCCAGCATTTT; cdr3_aa: CASSYLRNQPQHF
d_call: .; j_call: TRBJ2-6; clone_size: many; v_call: TRBV6-1; cdr3_length: 15; cdr3_nt: TGTGCCAGCAGTGCCGTCGGCTCTGGGGCCAACGTCCTGACTTTC; cdr3_aa: CASSAVGSGANVLTF
d_call: .; j_call: TRBJ2-2; clone_size: few; v_call: TRBV11-2; cdr3_length: 16; cdr3_nt: TGTGCCAGCAGCCGCGTGGAACCGGGATCTGCCGGGGAGCTGTTTTTT; cdr3_aa: CASSRVEPGSAGELFF
d_call: .; j_call: TRBJ2-7; clone_size: many; v_call: TRBV6-1; cdr3_length: 14; cdr3_nt: TGTGCCAGCAGTGAAAGGGCAGGTATCTACGAGCAGTACTTC; cdr3_aa: CASSERAGIYEQYF
d_call: .; j_call: TRBJ1-2; clone_size: many; v_call: TRBV19; cdr3_length: 12; cdr3_nt: TGTGCCAGTAGTATGCGGGACTATGGCTACACCTTC; cdr3_aa: CASSMRDYGYTF
d_call: TRBD1; j_call: TRBJ1-2; clone_size: many; v_call: TRBV12-3/TRBV12-4; cdr3_length: 14; cdr3_nt: TGTGCCAGCAGTTTACAGGACAGGTCCCATGGCTACACCTTC; cdr3_aa: CASSLQDRSHGYTF
d_call: .; j_call: TRBJ2-2; clone_size: many; v_call: TRBV20-1; cdr3_length: 14; cdr3_nt: TGCAGTGCTCAAGGGGGGGGAAGCACCGGGGAGCTGTTTTTT; cdr3_aa: CSAQGGGSTGELFF
d_call: .; j_call: TRBJ2-5; clone_size: many; v_call: TRBV9; cdr3_length: 13; cdr3_nt: TGTGCCAGCAGCCCCCCGAGAGTGGAGACCCAGTACTTC; cdr3_aa: CASSPPRVETQYF
d_call: .; j_call: TRBJ2-7; clone_size: many; v_call: TRBV7-2; cdr3_length: 13; cdr3_nt: TGTGCCAGCAGTTTCCCACCCATCTACGAGCAGTACTTC; cdr3_aa: CASSFPPIYEQYF
d_call: .; j_call: TRBJ2-7; clone_size: .; v_call: TRBV27; cdr3_length: 15; cdr3_nt: TGTGCCAGCAGGGCGGCGGGTAGGAGCTCCTACGAGCAGTACTTC; cdr3_aa: CASRAAGRSSYEQYF
d_call: .; j_call: TRBJ2-4; clone_size: many; v_call: TRBV2; cdr3_length: 14; cdr3_nt: TGTGCCAGCAGTGAAACGAAGGGAGGAGCCATTCAGTACTTC; cdr3_aa: CASSETKGGAIQYF
d_call: .; j_call: TRBJ1-6; clone_size: many; v_call: TRBV7-9; cdr3_length: 14; cdr3_nt: TGTGCCAGCAGCTTAGGTGGGAACGGATCACCCCTCCACTTT; cdr3_aa: CASSLGGNGSPLHF
d_call: .; j_call: TRBJ2-5; clone_size: many; v_call: TRBV7-8; cdr3_length: 16; cdr3_nt: TGTGCCAGCAGCTTAGTAGTCGGGCTAAGGGAGGAGACCCAGTACTTC; cdr3_aa: CASSLVVGLREETQYF
d_call: .; j_call: TRBJ1-1; clone_size: many; v_call: TRBV25-1; cdr3_length: 12; cdr3_nt: TGTGCCAGCAGTGATAAGGGGTTAGAAGCTTTCTTT; cdr3_aa: CASSDKGLEAFF
d_call: TRBD1; j_call: TRBJ1-1; clone_size: many; v_call: TRBV29-1; cdr3_length: 14; cdr3_nt: TGCAGCGTTGGAACAGGGGAGGGAAGCACTGAAGCTTTCTTT; cdr3_aa: CSVGTGEGSTEAFF
d_call: .; j_call: TRBJ1-5; clone_size: few; v_call: TRBV2; cdr3_length: 16; cdr3_nt: TGCGCCAGCAGAGGGGCCACCAGGGGCGAATCTCAGCCCCAGCATTTT; cdr3_aa: CASRGATRGESQPQHF
d_call: .; j_call: TRBJ2-5; clone_size: many; v_call: TRBV5-4; cdr3_length: 14; cdr3_nt: TGTGCCAGCAGCTTGTTGAACTCACGGGAGACCCAGTACTTC; cdr3_aa: CASSLLNSRETQYF
d_call: .; j_call: TRBJ2-7; clone_size: .; v_call: TRBV6-1; cdr3_length: 13; cdr3_nt: TGTGCCAGCAGCCCTGGTCTAGTCTACGAGCAGTACTTC; cdr3_aa: CASSPGLVYEQYF